This T cell receptor beta chain was sequenced for a study of technical replicates of blood from a few donors. The trim removed 3 bases at V and 1 base at J, leaving 8 bases unmatched. Germline CDR1 reads MRHNA; CDR2 reads SNTAGT. This CDR3 contains 16 residues. Sequenced by immunoSEQ multiplex PCR; TCRdb stores in-frame clones only, minus some. The sample records about 70,000 clones, roughly 96% being singletons. The V call is TRBV6-4, the J call TRBJ2-7, with 8 bases fitting TRBD2. The receptor's source is a human donor in good health. The sample consisted of T cells isolated from PBMCs. The CDR3 sequence is CASSEYGTSRSYEQYF. As DNA, the CDR3 is TGTGCCAGCAGTGAATATGGGACTAGTCGGTCCTACGAGCAGTACTTC.